This T cell receptor (beta chain) emerged from a study of breast tumors, draining lymph nodes, adjacent tissues. Study-wide results and caveats: Luminal-like breast cancer showed significantly higher tumor–nontumor repertoire similarity than basal-like. Tumor repertoires ranked between lymph nodes and nontumor tissue in diversity, with V and J gene preferences.

This clonotype was seen repeatedly, ten times or more. The antigen remains undetermined. Per the germline V gene, CDR1 is SGHAT and CDR2 is FQDESV (reference sequence). This CDR3 has 15 residues. The V end lost 5 bases, the J end lost 4 bases, and 16 bases lay between the germline ends. Breast cancer patients provided tissue from their axillary draining lymph nodes. TCRdb processed the multiplex PCR reads anew with MiXCR; each CDR3 protein has one entry. The sample has fewer than 200,000 distinct CDR3 sequences, about 30% seen once; the top ten hold 3.5% to 4.5%. The source of this sequence is a female donor with breast cancer. Some clones in this sample may be carry-over from other donors' samples. Sequences were obtained from axillary lymph node tissue. The genes are TRBV11-1 and TRBJ2-3; tentatively, D is TRBD1 (6 bases). The CDR3 region is CASSRTRGNADTQYF. Written as DNA, the CDR3 is TGTGCCAGCAGCCGTACTAGGGGGAACGCAGATACGCAGTATTTT.